This entry lists 4 T cell receptor beta chains sequenced from one sample in a study of blood T cell repertoires in COVID-19. The repertoire was sequenced with immunoSEQ multiplex PCR; TCRdb's copy has only in-frame clones and lacks some. The sample holds 200,000 to 300,000 clones, almost 85% seen once. The specimen sequenced was peripheral blood. These receptors were obtained from a man in his fifties or sixties with acute or convalescent COVID-19.

The chain joins TRBV29-1 to TRBJ2-3, with TRBD1 identical over 7 bases. V was clipped by 6 bases and J by 0 bases; unmatched bases: 15. This CDR3 has 17 amino acids. Germline values: CDR1 SQVTM, CDR2 ANQGSEA. The CDR3 sequence: CSVGTAASRSSTDTQYF. The DNA of the CDR3 is TGCAGCGTGGGGACAGCCGCTTCCAGATCTAGCACAGATACGCAGTATTTT.

Only one count was recorded for this clone. J is TRBJ1-6 and V is TRBV2, with TRBD1 matching over 7 bases. With 6 bases clipped from V and 10 bases from J, the junction kept 12 bases outside the gene matches. CDR3 length: 15 residues. Germline V gives CDR1 SNHLY, CDR2 FYNNEI. The CDR3 coding sequence is TGTGCCAGCAGCGGACAGGACGGATTTGGCTCACCCCTCCACTTT. This codes for CASSGQDGFGSPLHF.

V and J are TRBV30 and TRBJ1-6; D is ambiguous. The V end was cut by 0 bases, the J end by 7 bases, with 16 bases between. The CDR3 has 16 residues. CDR1 GTSNPN and CDR2 SVGIG come from the germline V gene (reference sequence). CDR3 nucleotides: TGTGCCTGGAGTGTGCGGGGTCGAGTATTGAATTCACCCCTCCACTTT. This gives the protein CAWSVRGRVLNSPLHF.

The V gene is TRBV5-5, the J gene TRBJ2-7; the match to TRBD1 covers 8 bases. Losses at the gene ends were 4 bases for V and 9 bases for J; bases not matched to a gene: 12. The CDR3 extends over 14 amino acids. Germline V lookup: CDR1 SGHKS, CDR2 YYEKEE (reference sequence). The CDR3 DNA reads as TGTGCCAGCAGCCTAGACAGGGGACCATTGGGGCAGTACTTC. Protein: CASSLDRGPLGQYF.